Each of the 15 T cell receptor beta chains below was sequenced from the same sample in a study of T cell repertoires in cytomegalovirus infection. These receptors are not linked to any known antigen. MiXCR, run by TCRdb on the reads, gives a single entry per CDR3 protein. The data hold under 350,000 distinct CDR3 sequences, with about 20% observed a single time. The material sequenced was cultured PBMCs, taken from culture after CMV antigen stimulation. The receptors derive from a human donor in good health (CMV status not recorded). Some clones in this sample may be carry-over from other donors' samples.

The J gene is TRBJ2-1, the V gene TRBV15, with D unclear. Germline V lookup: CDR1 LNHNV, CDR2 YYDKDF (reference sequence). Trimming took 5 bases from V and 1 from J, leaving 6 bases between them. This CDR3 region has 13 residues. The CDR3 DNA sequence: TGTGCCACCAGCCGGAAGTCCTACAATGAGCAGTTCTTC. This sequence encodes CATSRKSYNEQFF.

This clonotype has only a few counts. The conserved phenylalanine or tryptophan is not found at the CDR3 terminus, so this likely reflects a read error. The DNA is omitted, as the CDR3 cannot be located on it reliably, and the CDR3 follows TCRdb's listing. This rearrangement joins TRBV24-1 to TRBJ1-4; TRBD1 reflects the table's D call only, with no check against the DNA. The CDR3 is 20 residues long, counting both termini. Germline V gives CDR1 KGHDR, CDR2 SFDVKD. CDR3 in amino acids: CATSDSGTGVKILLRNRRGP.

This clonotype was recorded at least ten times. The rearrangement uses TRBV6-5 and TRBJ2-1, with D possibly matching TRBD1 (6 bases). Germline CDR1 reads MNHEY; CDR2 reads SVGAGI. The V and J ends lost 9 bases and 7 bases respectively, with 25 bases between them. The CDR3 loop spans 16 amino acids. The CDR3 sequence is CARQTYSSGTTNEQFF. The CDR3 nucleotides read TGTGCCAGACAAACCTATTCCTCCGGGACAACAAATGAGCAGTTCTTC.

Only a few counts were recorded for this clonotype. The V and J genes are TRBV9 and TRBJ2-7; the D gene is possibly TRBD2 (5 bases). The V end was cut by 2 bases, the J end by 3 bases, with 12 bases between. The CDR3 is 14 residues long. The germline V gene has CDR1 SGDLS and CDR2 YYNGEE. In DNA, the CDR3 is TGTGCCAGCAGCGTTGGACTCGTCGGCTACGAGCAGTACTTC. Its translation: CASSVGLVGYEQYF. The full variable domain, completed using reference TRBV9 and TRBJ2-7, is DSGVTQTPKHLITATGQRVTLRCSPRSGDLSVYWYQQSLDQGLQFLIQYYNGEERAKGNILERFSAQQFPDLHSELNLSSLELGDSALYFCASSVGLVGYEQYFGPGTRLTVT.

This clonotype appeared a few times. V and J are TRBV11-2 and TRBJ2-1, with D unclear. Deletions cut 5 bases from V and 8 bases from J, with 10 bases between. Per germline, CDR1 SGHAT and CDR2 FQNNGV. There are 12 residues in the CDR3. CDR3 loop: CASSQSGHEQFF. The CDR3 coding sequence is TGTGCCAGCAGCCAGAGTGGTCATGAGCAGTTCTTC.

This clonotype occurred a few times. The chain has TRBV27 and TRBJ2-2; D is perhaps TRBD1 (6 bases). CDR3 length: 17 amino acids. The germline V gene encodes CDR1 MNHEY and CDR2 SMNVEV (reference sequence). With 5 bases removed from V and 0 bases from J, the gap between germline ends came to 16 bases. The CDR3 coding sequence is TGTGCCAGCAGTCTAAGGGGACAACGCGCGAACACCGGGGAGCTGTTTTTT. Its translation: CASSLRGQRANTGELFF.

This clonotype was observed a few times. The chain couples TRBV4-3 to TRBJ2-1; D may correspond to TRBD1 or TRBD2 (5 bases each). Germline CDR1 and CDR2: LGHNA and YSLEER. Trimming took 0 bases from V and 0 from J, leaving 21 bases between them. This CDR3 spans 20 amino acids. CDR3 loop: CASSQETRFRDRSSYNEQFF. The DNA for the CDR3 is TGCGCCAGCAGCCAAGAAACCCGCTTCAGGGACCGCAGCTCCTACAATGAGCAGTTCTTC.

This clonotype was recorded many times. For the CDR3, the DNA is TGTGCCAGCAGCTTAAGAGGGGACCGCTCTGGGGCCAACGTCCTGACTTTC. Protein sequence: CASSLRGDRSGANVLTF. The chain combines TRBV7-2 with TRBJ2-6; D may be TRBD1 or TRBD2 (5 bases each). The CDR3 totals 17 residues. The germline V and J ends were trimmed by 2 bases and 0 bases, with 11 bases remaining between them. Germline CDR1 SGHTA, CDR2 FQGNSA.

This clonotype was observed many times. V is TRBV7-2 and J is TRBJ2-5; D unresolved. The CDR3 covers 16 residues. Deletions cut 2 bases from V and 5 bases from J, with 18 bases between. Germline CDR1 and CDR2: SGHTA and FQGNSA. The CDR3 coding sequence is TGTGCCAGCAGCTTATCCTACCCAGGAGTCAGGGAGACCCAGTACTTC. Its translation: CASSLSYPGVRETQYF.

This clonotype turned up a few times. This chain joins TRBV12-3 or TRBV12-4 and TRBJ1-3, with D possibly being TRBD1 (6 bases). Trimming left V 6 bases short and J 0 bases short, with 12 bases between. The CDR3 covers 15 residues. Here the CDR3 reads CASSATGISGNTIYF. The DNA for the CDR3 is TGTGCCAGCAGCGCTACAGGGATCTCTGGAAACACCATATATTTT.

In its sample, this clonotype was seen a few times. The V and J genes are TRBV7-9 and TRBJ1-2; D uncertain. The CDR3 runs 13 residues. Germline V CDR1 and CDR2: SEHNR, FQNEAQ (reference sequence). Trimming took off 5 bases at V and 4 bases at J, with 11 bases between the two ends. Here the CDR3 reads CASSPGLAYGYTF. The DNA for the CDR3 is TGTGCCAGCAGCCCCGGACTGGCCTATGGCTACACCTTC. The whole variable domain, filled in from reference TRBV7-9 and TRBJ1-2, reads DTGVSQNPRHKITKRGQNVTFRCDPISEHNRLYWYRQTLGQGPEFLTYFQNEAQLEKSRLLSDRFSAERPKGSFSTLEIQRTEQGDSAMYLCASSPGLAYGYTFGSGTRLTVV.

CDR3 sequence: CSAREAGRDTQYF. The CDR3 region has the DNA TGCAGTGCGAGGGAGGCAGGGCGCGATACGCAGTATTTT. The genes are TRBV20-1 and TRBJ2-3; D might be TRBD2 (6 bases). The CDR3 spans 13 residues. Germline V lookup: CDR1 DFQATT, CDR2 SNEGSKA (reference sequence). Deletions cut 6 bases from V and 6 bases from J, with 16 bases between.

This clonotype was counted at least ten times. The rearrangement links TRBV7-8 to TRBJ1-6; D gene uncertain. The CDR3 runs to 17 residues. Between the trimmed V and J ends, which lost 2 bases and 3 bases, there was a span of 14 bases. The germline V gene has CDR1 SGHVS and CDR2 FQNEAQ. CDR3 coding DNA: TGTGCCAGCAGCTTAACAGCGGGTCGACACTATAATTCACCCCTCCACTTT. Encoded protein: CASSLTAGRHYNSPLHF.

There are a few counts of this clonotype. The rearrangement links TRBV27 to TRBJ1-2; 7 bases match TRBD1. The ends lost 5 bases at V and 4 bases at J; junction bases unmatched: 10. The germline V gene encodes CDR1 MNHEY and CDR2 SMNVEV (reference sequence). This CDR3 has 15 amino acids. In DNA, the CDR3 is TGTGCCAGCAGTCCCTCCCTGGCAGGGGGCTATGGCTACACCTTC. Protein: CASSPSLAGGYGYTF.

The V gene is TRBV4-1, the J gene TRBJ1-2, with 7 nucleotides matching TRBD1. After removal of 6 bases from V and 6 bases from J, the junction contained 10 bases not matched to a gene. The CDR3 runs 14 residues. Germline V gene lookup returns CDR1 MGHRA and CDR2 YSYEKL. The CDR3 is CASSPTGRMDGYTF. The DNA for the CDR3 is TGCGCCAGCAGTCCGACAGGGAGGATGGATGGCTACACCTTC.